This TCR beta chain was observed in a study of control samples from healthy donors and cancer patients. The CDR3 has 14 amino acids. CDR1 and CDR2 (germline): ENHRY, SYGVKD. The J segment lost 4 bases and the V segment lost 4 bases, leaving 4 bases of the junction unmatched. Using immunoSEQ multiplex PCR, the repertoire was profiled, and TCRdb retains in-frame clones only, with some absent. The table has over 150,000 clones, around 89% seen once. The chain couples TRBV10-3 to TRBJ2-5; 9 nucleotides match TRBD2. The sequencing input was blood. This TCR was sampled from a woman aged 50 to 60 in good health. The CDR3 here is CAISGAGGGETQYF. The CDR3 DNA reads TGTGCCATCAGTGGGGCGGGAGGGGGAGAGACCCAGTACTTC.